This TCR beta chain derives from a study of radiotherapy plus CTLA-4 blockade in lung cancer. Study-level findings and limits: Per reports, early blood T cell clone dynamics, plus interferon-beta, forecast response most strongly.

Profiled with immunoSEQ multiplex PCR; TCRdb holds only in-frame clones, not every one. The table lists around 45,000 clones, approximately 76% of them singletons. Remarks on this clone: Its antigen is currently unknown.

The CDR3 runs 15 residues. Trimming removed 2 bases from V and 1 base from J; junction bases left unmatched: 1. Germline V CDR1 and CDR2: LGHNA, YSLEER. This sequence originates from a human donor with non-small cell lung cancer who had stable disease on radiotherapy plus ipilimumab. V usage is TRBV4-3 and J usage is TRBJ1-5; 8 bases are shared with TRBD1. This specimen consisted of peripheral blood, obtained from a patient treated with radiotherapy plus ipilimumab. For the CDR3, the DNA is TGCGCCAGCAGCCAATACAGGGGGAGCAATCAGCCCCAGCATTTT. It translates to CASSQYRGSNQPQHF.